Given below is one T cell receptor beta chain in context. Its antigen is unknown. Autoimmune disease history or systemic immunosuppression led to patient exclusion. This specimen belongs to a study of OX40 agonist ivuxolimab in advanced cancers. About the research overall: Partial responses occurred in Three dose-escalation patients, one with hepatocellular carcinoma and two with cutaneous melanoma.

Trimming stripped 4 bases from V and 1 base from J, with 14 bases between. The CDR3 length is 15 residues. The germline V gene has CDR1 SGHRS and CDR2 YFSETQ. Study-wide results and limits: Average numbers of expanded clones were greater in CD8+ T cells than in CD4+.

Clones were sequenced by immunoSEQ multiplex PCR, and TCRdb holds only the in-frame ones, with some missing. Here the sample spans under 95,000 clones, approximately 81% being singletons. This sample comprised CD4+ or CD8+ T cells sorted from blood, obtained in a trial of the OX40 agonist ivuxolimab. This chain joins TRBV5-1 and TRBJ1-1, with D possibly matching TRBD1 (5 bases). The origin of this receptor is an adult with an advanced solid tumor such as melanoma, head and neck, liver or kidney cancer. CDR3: CASSGLDSKNTEAFF. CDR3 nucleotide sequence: TGCGCCAGCAGCGGGTTAGACAGTAAGAACACTGAAGCTTTCTTT. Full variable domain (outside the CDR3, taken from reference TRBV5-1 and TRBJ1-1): KAGVTQTPRYLIKTRGQQVTLSCSPISGHRSVSWYQQTPGQGLQFLFEYFSETQRNKGNFPGRFSGRQFSNSRSEMNVSTLELGDSALYLCASSGLDSKNTEAFFGQGTRLTVV.